This TCR beta chain was identified in a study of glioma-infiltrating T cells (dated by TCRdb to the mid-2010s). Study-level background: Low-grade gliomas were represented by WHO grade II oligodendrogliomas or astrocytomas, and glioblastomas were represented by WHO grade IV tumors that were sampled at initial rather than recurrent diagnosis. Three low-grade glioma patients, several primary glioblastoma patients and three non-glioma patients contributing non-neoplastic brain tissue were included in the paired cohort. Sequencing of TCR alpha- and beta-chain repertoires was performed on glioma tissue, on non-neoplastic brain tissue, and on matched peripheral blood mononuclear cells. To measure divergence between tissue and blood T-cell populations, each tissue-infiltrating repertoire was compared with the peripheral blood repertoire of the same patient. Before surgery, glioma patients were given dexamethasone for six or fewer days. The sequencing target for blood libraries was about 4- to 11-fold coverage of approximately 1 million peripheral T cells.

Immediately after resection, surgical brain or tumor specimens were cryofrozen in liquid nitrogen, with peripheral blood cells collected concurrently. The paper as a whole reports these results and caveats: Group comparisons were based on small numbers of patients: three non-neoplastic, three low-grade glioma and eight or nine glioblastoma patients. In non-neoplastic patients, VJ-independent divergence between tissue and blood fell below expectation, whereas in all gliomas, and especially in low-grade gliomas, the divergence rose above expectation. A signature set of shared blood CDR3 motifs marked patients with low tissue-blood divergence and was depleted in highly divergent patients. Very few CDR3 sequences were found to be shared between tissue and blood, and this scarcity was attributed to high CDR3 diversity and limited sampling.

In this sample, this clonotype turned up a few times. Its specific antigen is unknown. No quality values exist for individual bases; no much larger clone is one base distant. V sheds 1 base and J sheds 6 bases, leaving 15 bases between their ends. Reading from cysteine to phenylalanine, the CDR3 counts 15 amino acids. Only CDR3 DNA is held: 45 bases, read in frame from base 1. Looking up the germline V gene yields CDR1 MGHRA and CDR2 YSYEKL. The iRepertoire nested amplicon-rescue multiplex PCR (arm-PCR) platform was used to amplify TCR alpha and beta CDR3 regions from RNA. The input for one-step reverse transcription and amplification was roughly 85-400 ng of either tissue mRNA or PBMC total RNA. Following bead purification, Illumina adapters were added by a secondary multiplex PCR, and libraries between 200 and 400 bp were gel-purified. The libraries contained internal 6-nucleotide barcodes that were used for demultiplexing. Sequencing of the libraries was done on an Illumina MiSeq using 2x220 or 2x250 nucleotide paired-end reads. As for the original processing: Paired reads were merged using FLASH 1.2.11 and aligned with BWA-MEM to the GRCh37 human genome, and TRA and TRB reads were then extracted. An IMGT-derived reference of cassette sequences and CDR3 motifs, with pseudogenes included, was used for V and J assignment. Three-frame translation of reads was performed, and productive CDR3s were defined as those with a C...FGXG motif and no stop codons. Clonotypes were defined as unique combinations of V-J cassette pair and CDR3 amino acid sequence. Reads were filtered by Hamming distance, thresholded by each sample's sequence error rate in mapped regions. TCRdb itself trimmed the public reads at Q25 with fastp, ran MiXCR and retained productive beta chains. Every distinct CDR3 protein forms one entry, paired with its most common genes and DNA. V and J calls and clone size were set by TCRdb, not the authors. The sample includes more than 300,000 distinct CDR3 sequences, with 41% observed a single time. Of the sample, more than 10% falls within the top ten clones.

The material sequenced was glioma tissue, nonneoplastic brain tissue, or PBMCs (not recorded which). This sequence uses TRBV4-1 and TRBJ1-2; D gene: possibly TRBD1, on 6 matching bases. The receptor was derived from a human donor with low-grade glioma or glioblastoma, undergoing nonglioma brain surgery, or in good health (not recorded which). This receptor has the CDR3 CASSQVSRGRNGYTF. Read as DNA, the sequence is TGCGCCAGCAGCCAAGTAAGCAGGGGAAGGAATGGCTACACCTTC.